One and the same sample provided the 15 T cell receptor beta chains below, sequenced in a study of OX40 agonist ivuxolimab in advanced cancers. Clones were read by immunoSEQ multiplex PCR, and TCRdb kept only the in-frame ones, dropping some. Altogether 44,000 or so clones are present, around 90% being singletons, with the ten largest covering about 3.2%. The source was CD4+ or CD8+ T cells sorted from blood, collected in a trial of the OX40 agonist ivuxolimab. These receptor sequences come from an adult with an advanced solid tumor such as melanoma, head and neck, liver or kidney cancer.

V is TRBV27 and J is TRBJ2-6, with D possibly TRBD2 on 5 matching bases. Per the germline V gene, CDR1 is MNHEY and CDR2 is SMNVEV (reference sequence). This CDR3 is built from 18 residues. Trimming removed 6 bases at V and 0 bases at J, with 18 bases between. In DNA, the CDR3 is TGTGCCAGCAGCTCTCGACCTGGAGGAGGCTCTGGGGCCAACGTCCTGACTTTC. Protein: CASSSRPGGGSGANVLTF.

This clone was detected a few times. This chain joins TRBV5-1 and TRBJ2-3; the match to TRBD1 covers 7 bases. Germline V gives CDR1 SGHRS, CDR2 YFSETQ. J was trimmed by 1 base and V by 4 bases; bases with no gene match: 6. This CDR3 is 15 amino acids long. CDR3 DNA: TGCGCCAGCAGCGAGACAGGGTCTGGCACAGATACGCAGTATTTT. Translated, it gives CASSETGSGTDTQYF.

The rearrangement links TRBV28 to TRBJ1-2; possible D gene TRBD1, 5 bases. CDR3 length: 16 amino acids. Germline loops: CDR1 MDHEN, CDR2 SYDVKM. V lost 3 bases to trimming and J lost 8 bases, with 22 bases between them. CDR3 loop: CASSFPRDRPSEGYTF. CDR3 in DNA: TGTGCCAGCAGTTTCCCACGGGACCGCCCCAGCGAGGGCTACACCTTC.

This clone showed up just once. The rearrangement joins TRBV20-1 to TRBJ2-7, with D possibly being TRBD2 (5 bases). The CDR3 consists of 11 residues. Looked up from germline, CDR1 is DFQATT and CDR2 is SNEGSKA (reference sequence). With 6 bases removed from V and 6 bases from J, the gap between germline ends came to 12 bases. CDR3 nucleotide sequence: TGCAGTGCGGTCGCTCGGGGCGAGCAGTACTTC. Translation: CSAVARGEQYF.

The J gene is TRBJ2-7, the V gene TRBV4-1; D remains ambiguous. V lost 0 bases, J lost 4 bases, and 10 bases lay in between. The CDR3 runs to 14 residues. Germline CDR1 reads MGHRA; CDR2 reads YSYEKL. DNA for the CDR3: TGCGCCAGCAGCCAAGATCTCCGAGGTTACGAGCAGTACTTC. This encodes CASSQDLRGYEQYF.

The rearrangement uses TRBV18 and TRBJ1-1, with no clear D. Deletions cut 3 bases from V and 3 bases from J, with 8 bases between. The CDR3 covers 13 residues. In germline, CDR1 is KGHSH, CDR2 LQKENI. CDR3 bases: TGTGCCAGCTCACCTGACTCTTACACTGAAGCTTTCTTT. As protein: CASSPDSYTEAFF.

This sequence joins TRBV7-3 and TRBJ2-5; 9 bases are shared with TRBD1. Trimming at V came to 3 bases and at J to 5 bases, leaving 10 bases not matched to a gene. The CDR3 totals 16 residues. Germline V gene sequence: CDR1 SGHTA, CDR2 FQGTGA. In DNA form, the CDR3 reads TGTGCCAGCAGCTTCTACGGGACAGGGACTCGGGAGACCCAGTACTTC. It specifies CASSFYGTGTRETQYF. The whole variable domain, filled in from reference TRBV7-3 and TRBJ2-5, reads GAGVSQTPSNKVTEKGKYVELRCDPISGHTALYWYRQSLGQGPEFLIYFQGTGAADDSGLPNDRFFAVRPEGSVSTLKIQRTERGDSAVYLCASSFYGTGTRETQYFGPGTRLLVL.

V is TRBV4-2 and J is TRBJ2-3; possible D gene TRBD2, 6 bases. CDR3 length: 17 amino acids. Germline V gene lookup returns CDR1 LGHNA and CDR2 YNFKEQ. Trimming removed 1 base at V and 0 bases at J, with 14 bases between. The CDR3 DNA reads as TGTGCCAGCAGCCAAGGAGGGGCGGGGCGAAGCACAGATACGCAGTATTTT. Its protein is CASSQGGAGRSTDTQYF.

The CDR3 nucleotides are TGTGCCAGCTCACCACCGAATGGCCTCTCCTACGAGCAGTACTTC. Its translation: CASSPPNGLSYEQYF. The chain uses TRBV18 and TRBJ2-7; no clear D. Germline V gene sequence: CDR1 KGHSH, CDR2 LQKENI. CDR3 size: 15 residues. Trimming took off 0 bases at V and 0 bases at J, with 9 bases between the two ends.

The J gene is TRBJ1-1, the V gene TRBV6-6; D unresolved. CDR3 size: 12 residues. The germline gives CDR1 MNHNY, CDR2 SVGAGI (reference sequence). V was cut by 6 bases and J by 2 bases, with 7 bases left in between. CDR3 nucleotides: TGTGCCAGCAGACGGCCAAACACTGAAGCTTTCTTT. Amino acid sequence: CASRRPNTEAFF.

With regard to this clone: This specimen includes other DNA sequences encoding the same CDR3. V gene TRBV6-5 combines with J gene TRBJ1-5; D unresolved. The CDR3 length is 13 residues. Deletions cut 4 bases from V and 1 base from J, with 5 bases between. Germline CDR1 reads MNHEY; CDR2 reads SVGAGI. The CDR3: CASSSRSNQPQHF. The CDR3 nucleotides are TGTGCCAGCAGTTCCCGGAGCAATCAGCCCCAGCATTTT.

This chain uses TRBV7-3 with TRBJ1-2; 8 bases match TRBD1. Trimming cost V 5 bases and J 4 bases; bases outside gene matches: 12. The CDR3 is 16 residues long. Germline CDR1 reads SGHTA; CDR2 reads FQGTGA. CDR3 nucleotides: TGTGCCAGCAGCCCCGGGTCGACAGGGGATATCTATGGCTACACCTTC. This gives the protein CASSPGSTGDIYGYTF.

The J gene is TRBJ2-7, the V gene TRBV7-2; D is possibly TRBD1 (6 bases). Germline V gene data show CDR1 as SGHTA and CDR2 as FQGNSA. The CDR3 totals 13 residues. V lost 6 bases and J lost 3, with 12 bases in between. The CDR3 loop reads CASSNLGGYEQYF. DNA of the CDR3: TGTGCCAGCAGTAACCTAGGGGGCTACGAGCAGTACTTC.

This clone was detected once. The gene calls are TRBV28 and TRBJ1-3, with D hard to call. V lost 2 bases and J 2 bases, leaving 7 bases between the germline ends. There are 14 residues in the CDR3. CDR1 and CDR2 from the germline V gene are MDHEN and SYDVKM. CDR3 nucleotide sequence: TGTGCCAGCAGTTTAGGAGGGACTGGAAACACCATATATTTT. Protein: CASSLGGTGNTIYF.

The chain couples TRBV6-6 to TRBJ2-4, with 7 bases lining up with TRBD2. Germline V lookup: CDR1 MNHNY, CDR2 SVGAGI (reference sequence). Germline trimming cut 5 bases from V and 9 bases from J; bases unmatched to any gene: 7. This CDR3 has 13 amino acids. The CDR3 region has the DNA TGTGCCAGCAGTGACCCGAGGGAGGGCATTCAGTACTTC. Its translation is CASSDPREGIQYF.